These T cell receptor beta chains were read from a single sample in a study of CD8+ T cells in alopecia areata. Libraries were prepared by immunoSEQ multiplex PCR; TCRdb keeps only in-frame clonotypes and omits some of them. The sample holds 100,000 or so clones; roughly 60% are singletons and the top ten take less than 20%. This specimen consisted of CD8+ T cells sorted from blood, obtained at approximately week 55, from a patient treated with tofacitinib. The receptor source for this set is a human donor with alopecia areata. CDR3s include the opening cysteine and the closing phenylalanine or tryptophan. Each record gives: D gene, clone size, J gene, V gene, CDR3 protein, CDR3 DNA. The D gene is left open where the match is weak. Some rows mark clone size as missing; the rest say once, few, many or name a class of expanded clone.

D: TRBD1; size: -; J: TRBJ1-1; V: TRBV5-1; CDR3: CASSYGDRAETEAFF; DNA: TGCGCCAGCAGCTACGGCGACAGGGCAGAGACTGAAGCTTTCTTT
D: TRBD2; size: medium-sized; J: TRBJ2-3; V: TRBV4-1; CDR3: CASSRSSGGTDTQYF; DNA: TGCGCCAGCAGCCGATCTAGCGGGGGCACAGATACGCAGTATTTT
D: TRBD1; size: few; J: TRBJ2-4; V: TRBV18; CDR3: CASSQGQAAKNIQYF; DNA: TGTGCCAGCTCACAGGGACAGGCAGCCAAAAACATTCAGTACTTC
D: -; size: -; J: TRBJ2-4; V: TRBV7-9; CDR3: CASSLASVRENIQYF; DNA: TGTGCCAGCAGCTTAGCGTCAGTCCGAGAAAACATTCAGTACTTC
D: TRBD2; size: once; J: TRBJ2-5; V: TRBV4-1; CDR3: CASRTRERGGLGETQYF; DNA: TGCGCCAGCAGGACCAGAGAGCGGGGGGGCCTCGGGGAGACCCAGTACTTC
D: -; size: few; J: TRBJ1-1; V: TRBV7-8; CDR3: CASSLYGSTEAFF; DNA: TGTGCCAGCAGCTTATACGGGAGCACTGAAGCTTTCTTT
D: -; size: -; J: TRBJ2-7; V: TRBV5-1; CDR3: CASSETGSASYEQYF; DNA: TGCGCCAGCAGTGAAACAGGGAGCGCCTCCTACGAGCAGTACTTC
D: -; size: -; J: TRBJ2-1; V: TRBV7-9; CDR3: CASSPTAKDEQFF; DNA: TGTGCCAGCAGCCCTACGGCGAAGGATGAGCAGTTCTTC
D: -; size: -; J: TRBJ1-2; V: TRBV9; CDR3: CASSVADSYGYTF; DNA: TGTGCCAGCAGCGTAGCGGACAGCTATGGCTACACCTTC
D: TRBD1; size: -; J: TRBJ1-5; V: TRBV30; CDR3: CAWTSRGRGQPQHF; DNA: TGTGCCTGGACTAGCAGGGGGCGAGGTCAGCCCCAGCATTTT